The 15 T cell receptor beta chains given below trace back to one sample, sequenced in a study of human T cells and chemical hapten exposure. Documented time point: patch test 1, 2 weeks after DPC sensitization. This sample's treatment: therapeutic diphenylcyclopropenone sensitization with weekly scalp DPC. From the RACE reads, TCRdb called clonotypes with MiXCR, one entry per CDR3 protein. In the table there are about 60,000 distinct CDR3 sequences, approximately 8.6% of which are singletons. The sequenced sample was whole blood, obtained in connection with sensitization to the hapten diphenylcyclopropenone (DPC). The receptors shown here come from a woman between 35 and 50 years old with alopecia areata. Some clones in this sample may be carry-over from other donors' samples.

This clonotype was observed at least ten times. The chain uses TRBV6-1 and TRBJ2-7; tentatively, D is TRBD1 (5 bases). Trimming removed 8 bases from V and 4 bases from J, with 9 bases in between. This CDR3 is built from 11 residues. The V gene's germline CDR1 is MNHNS and CDR2 SASEGT. This CDR3 is CASDRSYEQYF. CDR3 DNA sequence: TGTGCCAGCGACAGATCTTACGAGCAGTACTTC.

The rearrangement links TRBV11-3 to TRBJ2-2; no firm D call. CDR3 length equals 13 residues. Germline values: CDR1 SGHNT, CDR2 YENEEA. V was clipped by 5 bases and J by 7 bases, with 11 bases between them. The CDR3 DNA follows: TGTGCCAGCAGCAAACCGGCGAGCGGGGAGCTGTTTTTT. Amino acid sequence: CASSKPASGELFF.

This clonotype has just a few counts. V and J are TRBV14 and TRBJ2-3; D remains ambiguous. This CDR3 spans 15 amino acids. V was shortened by 1 base and J by 0 bases, with 8 bases between the two germline ends. Germline V gene lookup returns CDR1 SGHDN and CDR2 FVKESK. In nucleotides, the CDR3 is TGTGCCAGCAGCCAAGGGGCATACAGCACAGATACGCAGTATTTT. Protein sequence: CASSQGAYSTDTQYF. Full variable domain (outside the CDR3, taken from reference TRBV14 and TRBJ2-3): EAGVTQFPSHSVIEKGQTVTLRCDPISGHDNLYWYRRVMGKEIKFLLHFVKESKQDESGMPNNRFLAERTGGTYSTLKVQPAELEDSGVYFCASSQGAYSTDTQYFGPGTRLTVL.

This clonotype was observed many times. This sequence joins TRBV6-2 or TRBV6-3 and TRBJ1-2; D gene uncertain. This CDR3 spans 14 amino acids. Germline CDR1 is MNHEY and CDR2 is SVGEGT. V was trimmed by 0 bases and J by 4 bases, leaving 9 bases between them. CDR3 bases: TGTGCCAGCAGTTACTCGTTGGGCGGCTATGGCTACACCTTC. Translated, it gives CASSYSLGGYGYTF.

This clonotype was detected many times. The chain uses TRBV6-5 and TRBJ1-6; 9 bases are shared with TRBD1. Germline assignment: CDR1 MNHEY and CDR2 SVGAGI. The V and J ends lost 2 bases and 10 bases, in that order; junction bases with no gene match: 0. The CDR3 runs 13 residues. CDR3: CASSYGTGSPLHF. The DNA of the CDR3 is TGTGCCAGCAGTTACGGGACAGGGTCACCCCTCCACTTT.

The V call is TRBV7-8, the J call TRBJ2-6, with D perhaps matching TRBD1 or TRBD2 (5 bases each). Looked up from germline, CDR1 is SGHVS and CDR2 is FQNEAQ. The CDR3 is 16 residues long. V dropped 4 bases and J dropped 17 bases, with 27 bases sitting between them. The CDR3 protein is CASSSQGPATTSGLTF. The CDR3 DNA reads TGTGCCAGCAGCTCCCAGGGACCCGCTACCACCTCTGGCTTGACTTTC. Supplemented by reference TRBV7-8 and TRBJ2-6, the full variable domain reads GAGVSQSPRYKVAKRGQDVALRCDPISGHVSLFWYQQALGQGPEFLTYFQNEAQLDKSGLPSDRFFAERPEGSVSTLKIQRTQQEDSAVYLCASSSQGPATTSGLTFGAGSRLTVL.

This clonotype was observed at least ten times. The V call is TRBV20-1, the J call TRBJ1-1; D unresolved. Between the trimmed V and J ends, which lost 3 bases and 9 bases, there was a span of 17 bases. Germline V gene lookup returns CDR1 DFQATT and CDR2 SNEGSKA (reference sequence). The CDR3 has 13 amino acids. CDR3 sequence (DNA): TGCAGTGCTAGTCAACGGCTCCTCCAAAAAGCTTTCTTT. Its translation: CSASQRLLQKAFF.

This clonotype has a count of ten or more. This chain links TRBV7-9 with TRBJ1-3; D uncertain. V gave up 1 base and J gave up 8 bases, with 12 bases separating them. This CDR3 has 14 amino acids. Germline V gene sequence: CDR1 SEHNR, CDR2 FQNEAQ (reference sequence). The CDR3 DNA follows: TGTGCCAGCAGCTTAGACAGTCGGCTCGACACCATATATTTT. Amino acid sequence: CASSLDSRLDTIYF.

In its sample, this clonotype was seen many times. V is TRBV20-1 and J is TRBJ1-6; TRBD1 matches at 10 bases. The CDR3 spans 18 residues. The germline V gene encodes CDR1 DFQATT and CDR2 SNEGSKA (reference sequence). The ends lost 2 bases at V and 0 bases at J; junction bases unmatched: 7. The CDR3 loop reads CSARQERDRGSYNSPLHF. The CDR3 DNA reads TGCAGTGCTAGACAAGAACGGGACAGGGGCTCCTATAATTCACCCCTCCACTTT.

The chain recombines TRBV4-1 with TRBJ1-1, with D possibly TRBD1 on 6 matching bases. From germline, CDR1 is MGHRA and CDR2 YSYEKL. Trimming cost V 3 bases and J 5 bases, with 16 bases left between them. This CDR3 has 15 amino acids. The CDR3 region is CASSHTTGAGTEAFF. CDR3 in DNA: TGCGCCAGCAGCCACACGACGGGGGCTGGGACTGAAGCTTTCTTT.

This clonotype appeared many times. This chain connects TRBV15 to TRBJ1-6, with D hard to call. With 5 bases removed from V and 9 bases from J, the gap between germline ends came to 14 bases. The CDR3 spans 14 residues. In germline, CDR1 is LNHNV, CDR2 YYDKDF (reference sequence). CDR3 sequence reads: CATSDDGSVSPLHF. The CDR3, as DNA: TGTGCCACCAGCGACGACGGGTCAGTTTCACCCCTCCACTTT.

This clonotype was picked up a small number of times. The chain links TRBV6-1 to TRBJ1-2, with a possible D match to TRBD1 (5 bases). Per germline, CDR1 MNHNS and CDR2 SASEGT. With 2 bases removed from V and 2 bases from J, the gap between germline ends came to 9 bases. The CDR3 contains 14 residues. The CDR3 spells CASSESGTNYGYTF. Written as DNA, the CDR3 is TGTGCCAGCAGTGAAAGTGGGACCAACTATGGCTACACCTTC.

This clonotype was counted ten times or more. This chain connects TRBV6-5 to TRBJ2-3; TRBD1 might be the D (6 bases). With 5 bases removed from V and 0 bases from J, the gap between germline ends came to 9 bases. Germline CDR1 is MNHEY and CDR2 is SVGAGI. The CDR3 has 14 amino acids. CDR3 in amino acids: CASSVTGSTDTQYF. The CDR3 region has the DNA TGTGCCAGCAGTGTGACAGGAAGCACAGATACGCAGTATTTT.

This clonotype was observed many times. The rearrangement links TRBV7-2 to TRBJ1-4; 7 bases line up with TRBD1. The CDR3 runs to 15 residues. Germline CDR1 is SGHTA and CDR2 is FQGNSA. V was pared by 5 bases and J by 7 bases, with 10 bases of the junction left unmatched. The chain's CDR3 is CASSLRGQGGEKLFF. The CDR3 DNA reads TGTGCCAGCAGCCTGAGGGGGCAGGGTGGTGAAAAACTGTTTTTT.

This clonotype turned up a few times. This chain uses TRBV20-1 with TRBJ2-2, with 8 bases aligning to TRBD1. CDR3 size: 17 residues. Per germline, CDR1 DFQATT and CDR2 SNEGSKA (reference sequence). J was trimmed by 7 bases and V by 0 bases; bases with no gene match: 13. DNA for the CDR3: TGCAGTGCTAGAGATAGTAGTCAGGGGGCCCTTTTCGGGGAGCTGTTTTTT. Translation gives CSARDSSQGALFGELFF.